This TCR beta chain was sequenced during a study of cytomegalovirus exposure and HLA in healthy donors. 60 Vbeta and 13 Jbeta primers were used in PCR. The protocol was immunoSEQ multiplex PCR, while the TCRdb copy is restricted to in-frame clones and leaves out a portion. Of roughly 160,000 clones listed, around 68% are singletons. V lost 3 bases, J lost 2 bases, and 10 bases lay in between. Germline V gene lookup returns CDR1 SGHAT and CDR2 FQDESV (reference sequence). The CDR3 has 14 amino acids. Sequencing was performed on PBMCs. The sequence was obtained from a girl under 18 in good health and CMV-seronegative. The V and J genes are TRBV11-1 and TRBJ1-2; D is undetermined. The CDR3 sequence is CASSLGRTNYGYTF. The CDR3 DNA follows: TGTGCCAGCAGCTTGGGCCGCACAAACTATGGCTACACCTTC.